The 23 T cell receptor beta chains below come from one sample, sequenced in a study of OX40 agonist ivuxolimab in advanced cancers. Sequencing used immunoSEQ multiplex PCR; TCRdb keeps in-frame clones, though not all of them. Here the sample spans about 70,000 clones, approximately 89% being singletons. The specimen comprised CD4+ or CD8+ T cells sorted from blood, sampled in a trial of the OX40 agonist ivuxolimab. These receptors all stem from an adult with an advanced solid tumor such as melanoma, head and neck, liver or kidney cancer.

The rearrangement links TRBV5-1 to TRBJ2-3, with a tentative D call TRBD2 (7 bases). V was trimmed by 4 bases and J by 4 bases, leaving 19 bases between them. This CDR3 comprises 16 residues. CDR1 is SGHRS and CDR2 is YFSETQ in the germline V gene. The CDR3 region is CASSRASEGGADTQYF. In DNA, the CDR3 is TGCGCCAGCAGCCGCGCTAGCGAGGGGGGGGCAGATACGCAGTATTTT.

The CDR3 loop reads CASSRDRGNTGELFF. As DNA, the CDR3 is TGTGCCAGCAGCCGGGACAGGGGGAACACCGGGGAGCTGTTTTTT. The genes are TRBV11-3 and TRBJ2-2; TRBD1 matches at 10 bases. The CDR3 length is 15 residues. Germline CDR1 and CDR2: SGHNT and YENEEA. V shed 5 bases and J 1 base; nucleotides not matched to a gene: 1.

The chain recombines TRBV5-1 with TRBJ2-1, with 8 bases that match TRBD1. This CDR3 comprises 15 residues. Germline CDR1 reads SGHRS; CDR2 reads YFSETQ. Trimming removed 4 bases from V and 5 bases from J; junction bases left unmatched: 8. Here the CDR3 DNA reads TGCGCCAGCAGCACTTCGGGACAGGAACACAATGAGCAGTTCTTC. Protein sequence: CASSTSGQEHNEQFF.

This chain connects TRBV25-1 to TRBJ2-5; D call uncertain. Germline V gene lookup returns CDR1 MGHDK and CDR2 SYGVNS. The CDR3 runs to 13 residues. The V end was cut by 3 bases, the J end by 3 bases, with 8 bases between. CDR3 amino acids: CASSDPNEETQYF. Here the CDR3 DNA reads TGTGCCAGCAGTGACCCAAATGAAGAGACCCAGTACTTC.

J is TRBJ2-5 and V is TRBV6-1; 9 positions agree with TRBD2. The V segment lost 4 bases and the J segment 1 base; nucleotides outside the gene matches: 7. The germline gives CDR1 MNHNS, CDR2 SASEGT. CDR3 length: 16 residues. The CDR3 bases are TGTGCCAGCAGTGGACGACTAGCGGCGACCCAAGAGACCCAGTACTTC. Amino acids: CASSGRLAATQETQYF.

This clone was seen only once. The chain recombines TRBV9 with TRBJ2-3; TRBD2 matches 11 bases. Germline V gene lookup returns CDR1 SGDLS and CDR2 YYNGEE. CDR3 length: 15 amino acids. The J segment lost 5 bases and the V segment lost 3 bases, leaving 5 bases of the junction unmatched. The CDR3 here is CASSARLAGRDTQYF. The DNA of the CDR3 is TGTGCCAGCAGCGCCCGACTAGCGGGGAGAGATACGCAGTATTTT.

The chain couples TRBV5-6 to TRBJ2-2; the D is unclear. Trimming removed 0 bases from V and 5 bases from J, with 11 bases in between. This CDR3 has 15 residues. Germline assignment: CDR1 SGHDT and CDR2 YYEEEE. Written as DNA, the CDR3 is TGTGCCAGCAGCTTGGTTGGGGTTATGACCGGGGAGCTGTTTTTT. It encodes CASSLVGVMTGELFF.

The genes are TRBV5-1 and TRBJ2-5; TRBD1 agrees at 7 bases. The V segment lost 0 bases and the J segment 2 bases; nucleotides outside the gene matches: 4. The germline gives CDR1 SGHRS, CDR2 YFSETQ. The CDR3 is 15 amino acids. The DNA for the CDR3 is TGCGCCAGCAGCTTGGGGTACAGGGGTCAAGAGACCCAGTACTTC. It translates to CASSLGYRGQETQYF.

J is TRBJ1-3 and V is TRBV9; 8 nucleotides align to TRBD1. Germline CDR1 and CDR2: SGDLS and YYNGEE. This CDR3 is 16 amino acids long. V shed 4 bases and J 0 bases; nucleotides not matched to a gene: 6. The CDR3 protein is CASSRGTGGSGNTIYF. The DNA for the CDR3 is TGTGCCAGCAGCCGCGGAACAGGGGGCTCTGGAAACACCATATATTTT. Full variable domain (remainder filled in from reference TRBV9 and TRBJ1-3): DSGVTQTPKHLITATGQRVTLRCSPRSGDLSVYWYQQSLDQGLQFLIQYYNGEERAKGNILERFSAQQFPDLHSELNLSSLELGDSALYFCASSRGTGGSGNTIYFGEGSWLTVV.

The rearrangement links TRBV7-2 to TRBJ2-5; TRBD2 matches at 9 bases. The CDR3 runs 16 residues. Germline values: CDR1 SGHTA, CDR2 FQGNSA. V lost 0 bases, J lost 7 bases, and 9 bases stayed unmatched. In DNA, the CDR3 is TGTGCCAGCAGCTTAGCCGGAGCGGGGGGAACTGTGACCCAGTACTTC. Protein: CASSLAGAGGTVTQYF.

The chain is built from TRBV5-4 and TRBJ2-2; perhaps D is TRBD1 or TRBD2 (5 bases each). V lost 4 bases, J lost 5 bases, and 18 bases lay in between. This CDR3 region has 16 residues. The germline V gene encodes CDR1 SGHNT and CDR2 YYREEE (reference sequence). CDR3 amino acids: CASSLVRGPGTGELFF. The CDR3 coding sequence is TGTGCCAGCAGCCTCGTCCGGGGCCCAGGGACCGGGGAGCTGTTTTTT.

This chain links TRBV2 with TRBJ1-2, with D perhaps matching TRBD1 (6 bases). The CDR3 loop spans 18 amino acids. In germline, CDR1 is SNHLY, CDR2 FYNNEI. V was cut by 5 bases and J by 0 bases, with 22 bases left in between. In nucleotides, the CDR3 is TGTGCCAGCAGTCCTCCCATTTTCGTGGGGGCGACTAACTATGGCTACACCTTC. It is translated as CASSPPIFVGATNYGYTF.

The chain couples TRBV4-1 to TRBJ1-2, with TRBD1 matching over 8 bases. There are 16 residues in the CDR3. The ends lost 2 bases at V and 4 bases at J; junction bases unmatched: 9. Germline V gene data show CDR1 as MGHRA and CDR2 as YSYEKL. This CDR3 is CASSQFPRGLSYGYTF. The CDR3 DNA reads TGCGCCAGCAGCCAATTTCCCAGGGGGCTAAGCTATGGCTACACCTTC.

V is TRBV5-8 and J is TRBJ2-5; 11 nucleotides match TRBD1. Trimming took 4 bases from V and 0 from J; bases not matched to a gene: 5. CDR1 and CDR2 (germline): SGHTS, YDEGEE. The CDR3 runs 16 residues. The CDR3 reads CASSTGTGGYQETQYF. CDR3 nucleotides: TGTGCCAGCAGCACAGGGACAGGGGGGTACCAAGAGACCCAGTACTTC. Together with reference TRBV5-8 and TRBJ2-5, the CDR3 gives the full variable domain: EAGVTQSPTHLIKTRGQQATLRCSPISGHTSVYWYQQALGLGLQFLLWYDEGEERNRGNFPPRFSGRQFPNYSSELNVNALELEDSALYLCASSTGTGGYQETQYFGPGTRLLVL.

The V gene is TRBV5-1, the J gene TRBJ2-7; D is unclear. Germline CDR1 SGHRS, CDR2 YFSETQ. The germline V and J ends were trimmed by 8 bases and 4 bases, with 19 bases remaining between them. The CDR3 covers 14 residues. The CDR3 nucleotides read TGCGCCAGTGCAATTGACACCGCGAAGTACGAGCAGTACTTC. This gives the protein CASAIDTAKYEQYF.

The chain uses TRBV10-3 and TRBJ2-6; 7 bases line up with TRBD2. This CDR3 contains 16 residues. Germline CDR1 and CDR2: ENHRY and SYGVKD. J lost 0 bases, V lost 9 bases, and 8 bases had no gene match. The DNA for the CDR3 is TGTGCCATAGGGAGGGACCCCAGCTCTGGGGCCAACGTCCTGACTTTC. Translating it yields CAIGRDPSSGANVLTF.

The chain employs TRBV5-8 and TRBJ1-6; the D gene is possibly TRBD1 (5 bases). V was cut by 1 base and J by 11 bases, with 13 bases left in between. This CDR3 spans 14 amino acids. Germline-derived CDR1 and CDR2 are SGHTS and YDEGEE. For the CDR3, the DNA is TGTGCCAGCAGCTTGCCAGGGAGTACGCCACCCCTCCACTTT. Its protein is CASSLPGSTPPLHF.

The genes are TRBV29-1 and TRBJ2-1, with TRBD1 matching 12 bases. There are 14 residues in the CDR3. V dropped 7 bases and J dropped 1; count of bases not matched to a gene: 2. The germline V gene has CDR1 SQVTM and CDR2 ANQGSEA. The CDR3 DNA sequence: TGCAGCGGGGGACAGGGGGCATCCTACAATGAGCAGTTCTTC. It is translated as CSGGQGASYNEQFF.

The genes are TRBV27 and TRBJ2-5; 12 nucleotides align to TRBD2. V was pared by 6 bases and J by 4 bases, with 6 bases of the junction left unmatched. The CDR3 contains 15 residues. Germline V lookup: CDR1 MNHEY, CDR2 SMNVEV (reference sequence). The DNA for the CDR3 is TGTGCCAGCAGCGAGACTAGCGGGAGACCAGAGACCCAGTACTTC. Amino acids: CASSETSGRPETQYF.

The chain recombines TRBV7-8 with TRBJ2-7, with 9 bases matching TRBD1. Germline-derived CDR1 and CDR2 are SGHVS and FQNEAQ. The trim removed 7 bases at V and 8 bases at J, leaving 9 bases unmatched. This CDR3 comprises 13 residues. The CDR3 nucleotides read TGTGCCAGCACCTTGGGACAGGGATTTAAGCAGTACTTC. Translating gives CASTLGQGFKQYF.

The J gene is TRBJ2-7, the V gene TRBV29-1; TRBD1 or TRBD2 may be the D gene (5 bases each). Trimming took off 4 bases at V and 4 bases at J, with 8 bases between the two ends. This CDR3 comprises 11 residues. Looked up from germline, CDR1 is SQVTM and CDR2 is ANQGSEA. CDR3 sequence (DNA): TGCAGCGTTGGGGACGGTTACGAGCAGTACTTC. Translating gives CSVGDGYEQYF.

In its sample, this clone was seen once. The chain joins TRBV11-3 to TRBJ1-1, with 7 bases that match TRBD1. Germline V lookup: CDR1 SGHNT, CDR2 YENEEA. The CDR3 is 15 amino acids. V dropped 5 bases and J dropped 4; count of bases not matched to a gene: 10. The CDR3 nucleotides are TGTGCCAGCAGCCCCTCCCCAGGGGGGGTCACTGAAGCTTTCTTT. Translated: CASSPSPGGVTEAFF.

The count of this clone is one. The rearrangement joins TRBV30 to TRBJ2-6; D is uncertain. Per germline, CDR1 GTSNPN and CDR2 SVGIG (reference sequence). The V end was cut by 3 bases, the J end by 0 bases, with 3 bases between. The CDR3 is 13 residues long. The DNA of the CDR3 is TGTGCCTGGAGGACCTCTGGGGCCAACGTCCTGACTTTC. It yields the protein CAWRTSGANVLTF.